The present T cell receptor (beta chain) was sequenced within a study of T cell changes during pregnancy in multiple sclerosis. Here immunoSEQ multiplex PCR was the method, and the copy in TCRdb shows in-frame clones only, minus some. This sample has over 90,000 clones, with approximately 94% found just once. CDR3 length: 18 amino acids. Trimming took 7 bases from V and 2 from J; bases not matched to a gene: 18. CDR1 and CDR2 (germline): SNHLY, FYNNEI. The specimen comprised peripheral blood, sampled after pregnancy. This receptor was obtained from a female donor with multiple sclerosis, enrolled in a pregnancy study. V usage is TRBV2 and J usage is TRBJ2-7; 9 bases line up with TRBD2. The DNA of the CDR3 is TGTGCCAGCACCCTAGGTCATCTAGCGGGACAATCTCCCTACGAGCAGTACTTC. Amino acid sequence: CASTLGHLAGQSPYEQYF.